This T cell receptor beta chain derives from a study of blood T cell repertoires in COVID-19. At the level of the study: Material from acute and convalescent COVID-19 was sourced from the United States, Italy and Spain. PBMCs, B-cell-depleted T cells, or T cells were the source of the cDNA or gDNA that made up the material.

Per the original data handling: Amplification of reference gene primers was used by the study to estimate nucleated cell counts. Sequenced by immunoSEQ multiplex PCR; TCRdb stores in-frame clones only, minus some. The V and J calls and clone size come from that table; D and trimming were worked out from the DNA. The sample gives tens of thousands of clones, around 80% of which show up once; around 25% is in the top ten. V lost 5 bases to trimming and J lost 15 bases; unmatched junction nucleotides: 17. Germline V gene data show CDR1 as MNHEY and CDR2 as SMNVEV (reference sequence). The CDR3 runs 15 residues.

The origin of this receptor is a man between 60 and 75 years old with acute or convalescent COVID-19. The V call is TRBV27, the J call TRBJ2-1, with TRBD1 matching over 9 bases. Sequencing used peripheral blood. CDR3 protein: CASSPHHPPGTGLFF. As DNA, the CDR3 is TGTGCCAGCAGTCCCCACCACCCCCCCGGGACAGGGCTGTTCTTC.